The rows below give T cell receptor beta chains drawn from one sample of a study of breast tumors, draining lymph nodes, adjacent tissues. Each CDR3 protein gets one entry after TCRdb re-called the multiplex PCR reads with MiXCR. The table lists about 150,000 distinct CDR3 sequences, around 22% of them singletons. Sequencing input: axillary lymph node tissue. These receptors originate from a female donor with breast cancer. Some clones in this sample may be carry-over from other donors' samples. The CDR3 runs from the conserved cysteine through the conserved F or W. Fields, in order: clone size, V gene, J gene, CDR3 protein. Some rows have no size entry. The others give once, few or many, or a class for an expanded clone.

clone size: .; V gene: TRBV18; J gene: TRBJ2-3; CDR3 protein: CASSQYRDASTDTQYF
clone size: many; V gene: TRBV5-1; J gene: TRBJ2-7; CDR3 protein: CASSPDSSSYEQYF
clone size: many; V gene: TRBV28; J gene: TRBJ2-7; CDR3 protein: CASSAYGTKQYF
clone size: many; V gene: TRBV7-6; J gene: TRBJ2-5; CDR3 protein: CASSLSSGSTETQYF
clone size: many; V gene: TRBV15; J gene: TRBJ1-4; CDR3 protein: CATSREGRGGKLFF
clone size: many; V gene: TRBV12-3/TRBV12-4; J gene: TRBJ2-5; CDR3 protein: CASSLVSQETQYF
clone size: many; V gene: TRBV5-1; J gene: TRBJ2-5; CDR3 protein: CASSLRGNRETQYF
clone size: many; V gene: TRBV6-5; J gene: TRBJ2-1; CDR3 protein: CASRLLGVAGSYNEQFF
clone size: few; V gene: TRBV5-1; J gene: TRBJ2-2; CDR3 protein: CASSNSGRASSTGELFF
clone size: .; V gene: TRBV4-1; J gene: TRBJ2-7; CDR3 protein: CASSYDSAGGAYEQYF
clone size: many; V gene: TRBV7-8; J gene: TRBJ1-5; CDR3 protein: CASSTRRDNQPQHF
clone size: .; V gene: TRBV20-1; J gene: TRBJ2-1; CDR3 protein: CSALQEFYNEQFF
clone size: many; V gene: TRBV19; J gene: TRBJ2-5; CDR3 protein: CASSPQGSETQYF
clone size: .; V gene: TRBV9; J gene: TRBJ2-1; CDR3 protein: CASSTHPDSRSYNEQFF
clone size: few; V gene: TRBV11-3; J gene: TRBJ2-1; CDR3 protein: CASSLVAGSNERFF
clone size: many; V gene: TRBV6-2/TRBV6-3; J gene: TRBJ2-6; CDR3 protein: CASSHPSGANVLTF
clone size: few; V gene: TRBV5-4; J gene: TRBJ2-1; CDR3 protein: CASSLRVSGSKGEQFF
clone size: many; V gene: TRBV28; J gene: TRBJ1-4; CDR3 protein: CASRTPARDREKLFF
clone size: many; V gene: TRBV20-1; J gene: TRBJ2-1; CDR3 protein: CSARVAPGLGLNEQFF
clone size: .; V gene: TRBV6-2/TRBV6-3; J gene: TRBJ1-2; CDR3 protein: CASSYSRAAGDYGYTF
clone size: many; V gene: TRBV6-2/TRBV6-3; J gene: TRBJ1-6; CDR3 protein: CASTQGRGYNSPLHF
clone size: few; V gene: TRBV3-1; J gene: TRBJ1-3; CDR3 protein: CASSQEGNTIYF
clone size: many; V gene: TRBV20-1; J gene: TRBJ2-1; CDR3 protein: CSATRQGSRDEQFF
clone size: .; V gene: TRBV20-1; J gene: TRBJ2-1; CDR3 protein: CSASRTSGVNEQFF
clone size: many; V gene: TRBV5-1; J gene: TRBJ1-3; CDR3 protein: CASSLSGPRDGNTIYF
clone size: few; V gene: TRBV29-1; J gene: TRBJ2-4; CDR3 protein: CSVEVGQGIVNIQYF
clone size: many; V gene: TRBV28; J gene: TRBJ2-7; CDR3 protein: CASRTHSGEQYF
clone size: many; V gene: TRBV11-2; J gene: TRBJ2-7; CDR3 protein: CASSLISGSSEQYF
clone size: .; V gene: TRBV20-1; J gene: TRBJ1-5; CDR3 protein: CSARPSPTGHLDYSNQPQHF
clone size: .; V gene: TRBV27; J gene: TRBJ2-5; CDR3 protein: CASSLRGGVLQETQYF
clone size: many; V gene: TRBV12-5; J gene: TRBJ2-7; CDR3 protein: CASGLAPGTGVPYEQYF
clone size: many; V gene: TRBV6-1; J gene: TRBJ2-3; CDR3 protein: CASSALSDRSTDTQYF
clone size: many; V gene: TRBV7-8; J gene: TRBJ2-5; CDR3 protein: CASSVGGNQETQYF
clone size: many; V gene: TRBV2; J gene: TRBJ1-2; CDR3 protein: CASTPLGDRVSYGYTF
clone size: .; V gene: TRBV28; J gene: TRBJ2-3; CDR3 protein: CASRLQWGTSGSPTGGTDTQYF
clone size: few; V gene: TRBV28; J gene: TRBJ1-3; CDR3 protein: CASSGPGGVSGNTIYF
clone size: many; V gene: TRBV7-9; J gene: TRBJ2-6; CDR3 protein: CASLSAGANVLTF
clone size: many; V gene: TRBV20-1; J gene: TRBJ2-1; CDR3 protein: CSARDPNLYNEQFF
clone size: many; V gene: TRBV29-1; J gene: TRBJ2-7; CDR3 protein: CSVEESASEQYF
clone size: many; V gene: TRBV30; J gene: TRBJ2-1; CDR3 protein: CAWSRGALWGEQFF
clone size: .; V gene: TRBV7-9; J gene: TRBJ1-1; CDR3 protein: CASRLTAGEAFF
clone size: few; V gene: TRBV28; J gene: TRBJ2-7; CDR3 protein: CASSYSTSSYEQYF
clone size: many; V gene: TRBV20-1; J gene: TRBJ1-5; CDR3 protein: CSAPDWNSNQPQHF
clone size: many; V gene: TRBV10-2; J gene: TRBJ2-3; CDR3 protein: CASSEPERNTQYF
clone size: many; V gene: TRBV2; J gene: TRBJ1-5; CDR3 protein: CASRGQNSNQPQHF
clone size: few; V gene: TRBV28; J gene: TRBJ2-3; CDR3 protein: CASSIGRALGLDTQYF
clone size: .; V gene: TRBV12-3/TRBV12-4; J gene: TRBJ2-4; CDR3 protein: CASSLWGAKNIQYF
clone size: many; V gene: TRBV6-1; J gene: TRBJ1-6; CDR3 protein: CASSGAPGNSPLHF